The rows below give T cell receptor beta chains drawn from one sample of a study of graft-versus-host responses after intestinal transplantation. Data came from immunoSEQ multiplex PCR; TCRdb stores just in-frame clones and leaves some out. The table records some 150,000 clones, around 90% of them present only once. No antigen is known for these receptors. The input for sequencing was unstimulated CD4+ T cells sorted from spleen or lymph node cells, taken before intestinal transplant. These receptors were taken from a human donor who received an intestinal transplant. CDR3s include the opening cysteine and the closing phenylalanine or tryptophan. The D gene is left open where the match is weak. Clone size is shown for a subset of rows, as once, few, many or a class of expanded clone.

clone_size,v_call,d_call,j_call,cdr3_aa,cdr3_nt
.,TRBV7-3,TRBD1,TRBJ1-2,CASSLGLQGARGYTF,TGTGCCAGCAGCTTAGGGCTACAGGGGGCGCGAGGCTACACCTTC
.,TRBV5-6,.,TRBJ2-2,CASSYRLALASGGELFF,TGTGCCAGCAGTTATAGGTTGGCGTTGGCTTCGGGCGGGGAGCTGTTTTTT
once,TRBV6-1,.,TRBJ1-5,CASTNGGGDGQPQHF,TGTGCCAGCACCAATGGGGGGGGCGATGGTCAGCCCCAGCATTTT
once,TRBV7-2,.,TRBJ2-3,CASSLQVTDTQYF,TGTGCCAGCAGCCTCCAGGTCACAGATACGCAGTATTTT
.,TRBV5-6,.,TRBJ2-7,CASSANLQWPGEGEQYF,TGTGCCAGCAGCGCAAATCTTCAATGGCCAGGGGAGGGCGAGCAGTACTTC
.,TRBV11-2,.,TRBJ1-1,CATSTGTLNTEAFF,TGTGCCACTTCTACAGGGACATTGAACACTGAAGCTTTCTTT
.,TRBV11-2,TRBD2,TRBJ2-1,CASSLVAGGDSGQFF,TGTGCCAGCAGCTTGGTAGCGGGAGGGGACTCGGGGCAGTTCTTC
.,TRBV5-6,.,TRBJ1-2,CASFPQLPTYYGYTF,TGTGCCAGTTTTCCGCAGCTCCCGACTTATTATGGCTACACCTTC
.,TRBV27,TRBD2,TRBJ2-7,CASRGLAGAYEQYF,TGTGCCAGCAGGGGACTAGCGGGAGCCTACGAGCAGTACTTC
.,TRBV27,TRBD1,TRBJ1-6,CASTPYRGDSPLHF,TGTGCCAGCACCCCATACAGGGGGGATTCACCCCTCCACTTT